The next 25 T cell receptor beta chains were all read from a single sample in a study of blood T cells in healthy people across ages. A second roughly 6 to 11 cycle PCR used barcoded and J-beta primers. MiXCR, run by TCRdb on the 5' RACE reads, gives a single entry per CDR3 protein. The profile shows 1.5 million to 2 million distinct CDR3 sequences, approximately 32% of them singletons. Material for sequencing was blood. The receptors shown here come from a woman aged 25 to 39 in good health.

V is TRBV4-1 and J is TRBJ2-3; D unclear. The CDR3 runs 16 residues. Germline CDR1 is MGHRA and CDR2 is YSYEKL. The V gene lost 1 base and the J gene lost 5 bases, with 16 bases spanning the gap. CDR3 nucleotide sequence: TGCGCCAGCAGCCAAGCCCCCGGGCCCGCCGGAGATACGCAGTATTTT. Translation: CASSQAPGPAGDTQYF.

This clonotype occurred a few times. The V gene is TRBV5-1, the J gene TRBJ2-7; perhaps TRBD1 as D (6 bases). CDR1 is SGHRS, CDR2 YFSETQ, per germline. The CDR3 covers 16 residues. Trimming cost V 1 base and J 1 base, with 15 bases left between them. The CDR3 DNA reads as TGCGCCAGCAGCTTGACGAGGCAGGGGTCGTCCTACGAGCAGTACTTC. Encoded protein: CASSLTRQGSSYEQYF.

In this sample, this clonotype turned up a few times. The DNA of the CDR3 is TGTGCCAGCAGCTCCAATACAGGGAGAGAGACCCAGTACTTC. Translation: CASSSNTGRETQYF. The chain joins TRBV13 to TRBJ2-5, with D perhaps TRBD1 (6 bases). Looked up from germline, CDR1 is PRHDT and CDR2 is FYEKMQ (reference sequence). The V end was cut by 4 bases, the J end by 4 bases, with 13 bases between. CDR3 size: 14 residues.

At least ten counts were recorded for this clonotype. The rearrangement uses TRBV3-1 and TRBJ2-1; TRBD1 aligns across 8 bases. The CDR3 runs to 14 residues. V shed 1 base, J shed 9 bases, and the junction held 5 bases outside the gene matches. Per the germline V gene, CDR1 is LGHDT and CDR2 is YNNKEL (reference sequence). The CDR3 here is CASSQVRGLGEQFF. CDR3 bases: TGTGCCAGCAGCCAAGTCAGGGGGCTGGGTGAGCAGTTCTTC.

Remarks on this clonotype: The junction and the germline gene differ at one end; a read error may be behind it. The chain couples TRBV27 to TRBJ2-1; D is possibly TRBD2 (6 bases). The CDR3 is 13 residues long. Per germline, CDR1 MNHEY and CDR2 SMNVEV (reference sequence). This chain's CDR3 is CASSGGSYNGQFF. The CDR3, as DNA: TGTGCCAGCAGTGGGGGGTCCTACAATGGGCAGTTCTTC.

V and J are TRBV18 and TRBJ2-1; D unresolved. Trimming left V 6 bases short and J 8 bases short, with 14 bases between. The CDR3 extends over 13 amino acids. The germline V gene has CDR1 KGHSH and CDR2 LQKENI. CDR3 sequence (DNA): TGTGCCAGCTCGTTAAGGCCTCGTTATGAGCAGTTCTTC. It is translated as CASSLRPRYEQFF.

V usage is TRBV5-5 and J usage is TRBJ2-5; D may match TRBD1 or TRBD2 (5 bases each). CDR1 and CDR2 from the germline V gene are SGHKS and YYEKEE (reference sequence). Trimming pared 4 bases from V and 4 bases from J, leaving 20 bases between. This CDR3 is built from 16 residues. As DNA, the CDR3 is TGTGCCAGCAGCCGGCTCGTGGGGCAGGCGGGAGAGACCCAGTACTTC. It specifies CASSRLVGQAGETQYF.

About this clonotype: This may be a read error, as it is one base from a much larger clone. This sequence joins TRBV4-1 and TRBJ2-7; 11 bases match TRBD1. Germline loops: CDR1 MGHRA, CDR2 YSYEKL. Unmatched junction bases numbered 9, after V lost 0 bases and J lost 8 bases. The CDR3 contains 16 residues. The CDR3 region has the DNA TGCGCCAGCAGCCAAGATTGGACAGGGGGCCTTTACAAGCAGTACTTC. Translation gives CASSQDWTGGLYKQYF.

Of note for this clonotype: A read error is possible here, since a much larger clone lies one base away. The V call is TRBV10-3, the J call TRBJ2-1; 10 bases fit TRBD2. The CDR3 spans 14 residues. Looked up from germline, CDR1 is ENHRY and CDR2 is SYGVKD. The CDR3 sequence: CAMGTSASYNERFF. The CDR3 nucleotides are TGTGCCATGGGGACTAGCGCGTCCTACAATGAGCGGTTCTTC.

This clonotype was counted many times. This sequence joins TRBV20-1 and TRBJ2-3; D is unclear. This CDR3 contains 12 residues. Germline values: CDR1 DFQATT, CDR2 SNEGSKA (reference sequence). Trimming pared 0 bases from V and 6 bases from J, leaving 7 bases between. In DNA form, the CDR3 reads TGCAGTGCTAGAGACGACGGGGATACGCAGTATTTT. It translates to CSARDDGDTQYF.

This clonotype was counted a single time. The junction shows a germline mismatch at one end, possibly a read error. The genes are TRBV9 and TRBJ2-3, with a possible D match to TRBD1 (6 bases). The length of the CDR3 is 15 residues. Germline V lookup: CDR1 SGDLS, CDR2 YYNGEE. CDR3 region: CTSSVGIQGTDTQYF. The CDR3 nucleotides read TGTACCAGCAGCGTAGGGATACAGGGTACAGATACGCAGTATTTT.

The chain has TRBV20-1 and TRBJ2-2; the match to TRBD2 covers 15 bases. In germline, CDR1 is DFQATT, CDR2 SNEGSKA (reference sequence). J gave up 7 bases and V 4 bases, and 10 bases lay outside the gene matches. There are 17 residues in the CDR3. The CDR3 reads CSAKRTSGRAYIGELFF. The DNA of the CDR3 is TGCAGTGCTAAGAGGACTAGCGGGAGGGCCTATATCGGGGAGCTGTTTTTT.

This clonotype was seen only a few times. The V and J genes are TRBV5-1 and TRBJ2-2; 10 bases agree with TRBD2. V shed 3 bases, J shed 7 bases, and the junction held 9 bases outside the gene matches. There are 16 residues in the CDR3. Germline assignment: CDR1 SGHRS and CDR2 YFSETQ. CDR3 bases: TGCGCCAGCAGCTCAGTTCGCCTAGCGGGAGTCGGGGAGCTGTTTTTT. Translated, it gives CASSSVRLAGVGELFF.

The V gene is TRBV9, the J gene TRBJ2-5, with 16 positions matching TRBD2. The CDR3 has 17 amino acids. Unmatched junction bases numbered 6, after V lost 3 bases and J lost 4 bases. Germline CDR1 SGDLS, CDR2 YYNGEE. The CDR3 region has the DNA TGTGCCAGCAGCGAGGGACTAGCGGGGGGGCCGAGAGAGACCCAGTACTTC. It specifies CASSEGLAGGPRETQYF. Full variable domain (remainder filled in from reference TRBV9 and TRBJ2-5): DSGVTQTPKHLITATGQRVTLRCSPRSGDLSVYWYQQSLDQGLQFLIQYYNGEERAKGNILERFSAQQFPDLHSELNLSSLELGDSALYFCASSEGLAGGPRETQYFGPGTRLLVL.

The table lists this clonotype with a few counts. The chain has TRBV6-6 and TRBJ1-5; tentative D call: TRBD1 (6 bases). The ends were cut back, 6 bases at V and 0 bases at J, with 12 bases in the middle. Germline lookup yields CDR1 MNHNY and CDR2 SVGAGI (reference sequence). There are 15 residues in the CDR3. Here the CDR3 DNA reads TGTGCCAGCAGATTCGGACAGTTTAGCAATCAGCCCCAGCATTTT. Protein sequence: CASRFGQFSNQPQHF.

This chain's CDR3 is CSARLQGGSYEQYF. The CDR3 DNA follows: TGCAGTGCTAGATTACAGGGGGGCTCCTACGAGCAGTACTTC. J is TRBJ2-7 and V is TRBV20-1; 8 positions agree with TRBD1. Germline V gives CDR1 DFQATT, CDR2 SNEGSKA (reference sequence). V trimming: 2 bases; J trimming: 0 bases; junction bases outside the gene matches: 3. CDR3 length: 14 amino acids.

The rearrangement uses TRBV7-3 and TRBJ2-1; D not certain. Germline V gene sequence: CDR1 SGHTA, CDR2 FQGTGA. Trimming stripped 5 bases from V and 12 bases from J, with 20 bases between. The CDR3 is 14 amino acids. The CDR3 loop is CASSPSPLVPGQFF. The CDR3 region has the DNA TGTGCCAGCAGCCCCAGCCCCTTGGTTCCAGGGCAGTTCTTC.

J is TRBJ1-1 and V is TRBV12-3 or TRBV12-4; a weak D match, TRBD1 (5 bases). V lost 7 bases to trimming and J lost 6 bases, with 9 bases between them. CDR3 size: 11 residues. The CDR3 coding sequence is TGTGCCAGCACACGGGACCCTGAAGCTTTCTTT. Amino acids: CASTRDPEAFF.

The chain joins TRBV3-1 to TRBJ2-7; 9 positions match TRBD2. Trimming cost V 0 bases and J 10 bases; bases outside gene matches: 7. CDR1 LGHDT and CDR2 YNNKEL come from the germline V gene (reference sequence). CDR3 length: 14 amino acids. The CDR3 sequence: CASSQEPSGDTQYF. The CDR3 nucleotides read TGTGCCAGCAGCCAAGAACCTAGCGGGGATACCCAGTACTTC.

The genes are TRBV7-6 and TRBJ1-6; D may be TRBD1 (5 bases). The CDR3 sequence is 14 residues long. The V end was cut by 7 bases, the J end by 7 bases, with 14 bases between. Germline loops: CDR1 SGHVS, CDR2 FNYEAQ. Here the CDR3 reads CASTPGAVNSPLHF. The CDR3 DNA is TGTGCCAGCACCCCTGGGGCAGTCAATTCACCCCTCCACTTT.

In this sample, this clonotype turned up a few times. The chain is built from TRBV6-6 and TRBJ1-1; D is unclear. The CDR3 is made up of 13 amino acids. Trimming left V 5 bases short and J 5 bases short, with 12 bases between. Germline CDR1 MNHNY, CDR2 SVGAGI (reference sequence). The CDR3 DNA reads TGTGCCAGCAGTACAACCGGAGGTACTGAAGCTTTCTTT. Amino acids: CASSTTGGTEAFF.

The chain is built from TRBV12-3 or TRBV12-4 and TRBJ2-7; a weak D match, TRBD1 (5 bases). The CDR3 runs 14 residues. V was trimmed by 4 bases and J by 5 bases, leaving 15 bases between them. CDR3 DNA sequence: TGTGCCAGCAGTTCGCAGGGCACGGCCAACGAGCAGTACTTC. Its protein product is CASSSQGTANEQYF.

The J gene is TRBJ2-7, the V gene TRBV11-1; D gene ambiguous. Looked up from germline, CDR1 is SGHAT and CDR2 is FQDESV (reference sequence). Trimming removed 5 bases at V and 0 bases at J, with 8 bases between. CDR3 size: 13 residues. CDR3 in amino acids: CASSLLRSYEQYF. The CDR3 DNA is TGTGCCAGCAGCCTACTCCGCTCCTACGAGCAGTACTTC.

The chain combines TRBV25-1 with TRBJ2-7; 7 nucleotides line up with TRBD2. Germline CDR1 and CDR2: MGHDK and SYGVNS. The CDR3 loop spans 14 amino acids. After removal of 2 bases from V and 4 bases from J, the junction contained 5 bases not matched to a gene. This CDR3 is CASSEGGGQYEQYF. The CDR3, as DNA: TGTGCCAGCAGTGAAGGCGGGGGTCAATACGAGCAGTACTTC.

As for this clonotype: This is likely a read error, given that the CDR3 carries no conserved phenylalanine or tryptophan at its end. The chain recombines TRBV7-9 with TRBJ2-1; no reliable D call. Germline CDR1 reads SEHNR; CDR2 reads FQNEAQ (reference sequence). The CDR3 is 13 residues long. V dropped 4 bases and J dropped 3 bases, with 7 bases sitting between them. CDR3 in amino acids: CASSSRYYNEQFC. The CDR3 DNA reads TGTGCCAGCAGCTCCCGATACTACAATGAGCAGTTCTGC.